A selection of T cell receptor beta chains follows, all from one sample in a study of identifying expanded T cells in peripheral blood. The method was immunoSEQ multiplex PCR; TCRdb's version includes in-frame clones alone and lacks a portion of them. Among fewer than 65,000 clones, more than 70% were seen once, and the ten largest hold 4.7%. The specimen sequenced was blood. These receptors all come from a person aged 18 to 75 in good health. Both conserved end residues are part of each CDR3. The order of the fields is CDR3 protein, V gene, clone size, CDR3 length, J gene. Part of the rows lack a size; the others show once, few, many or a class for expanded clones.

CASSSSAGGRSYGYTF,TRBV6-6,.,16,TRBJ1-2
CASSLGGPASEAFF,TRBV13,once,14,TRBJ1-1
CASSGDRRLATNEKLFF,TRBV2,.,17,TRBJ1-4
CASSRSGLAGPDTQYF,TRBV7-3,.,16,TRBJ2-3
CASSLPPDFLNGDTQYF,TRBV28,few,17,TRBJ2-3
CASSMRQGQSNYGYTF,TRBV19,.,16,TRBJ1-2
CASSLAGGAGNTIYF,TRBV5-6,.,15,TRBJ1-3
CASSNHPGLADNEQFF,TRBV4-1,.,16,TRBJ2-1
CASSVSATGGINSPLHF,TRBV19,once,17,TRBJ1-6
CASSPGLAGATDTQYF,TRBV5-1,.,16,TRBJ2-3
CASSPPGLAGVGETQYF,TRBV7-2,.,17,TRBJ2-5
CASSLSGGSYNEQFF,TRBV28,.,15,TRBJ2-1
CASSDGTGNTDTQYF,TRBV6-4,once,15,TRBJ2-3
CASSRQGDGYTF,TRBV28,once,12,TRBJ1-2
CAWSVASTDTQYF,TRBV30,once,13,TRBJ2-3
CASSVGLGGIDGNTIYF,TRBV9,few,17,TRBJ1-3
CASSQVASGVTTQETQYF,TRBV4-1,.,18,TRBJ2-5
CASSLTGLAAYNEQFF,TRBV14,.,16,TRBJ2-1
CASSQDELAGAATTDTQYF,TRBV4-1,once,19,TRBJ2-3
CASSVEEGAQQYF,TRBV9,few,13,TRBJ2-7
CASSLGRYYEQYF,TRBV11-2,.,13,TRBJ2-7
CASSRDQTYEQYF,TRBV18,.,13,TRBJ2-7
CASSVMGRDIQYF,TRBV7-9,.,13,TRBJ2-4
CASGRQGSNEKLFF,TRBV2,few,14,TRBJ1-4
CASSQLWTDRVNNQPQHF,TRBV4-1,.,18,TRBJ1-5
CASSQTDKKLNGYTF,TRBV4-2,.,15,TRBJ1-2
CASSMRARDTGELFF,TRBV25-1,.,15,TRBJ2-2
CASSPLTGGMKNEAFF,TRBV7-9,.,16,TRBJ1-1
CASSSQGAGELFF,TRBV19,.,13,TRBJ2-2
CASSPQENQPQHF,TRBV6-6,few,13,TRBJ1-5
CASSLMASGSADEQFF,TRBV7-3,.,16,TRBJ2-1
CASSKARGWPSTDTQYF,TRBV21-1,.,17,TRBJ2-3
CARDGRIHYGYTF,TRBV4-2,.,13,TRBJ1-2
CASSPRWASYNEQFF,TRBV7-8,.,15,TRBJ2-1
CASSRGQGDGYTF,TRBV5-1,.,13,TRBJ1-2
CAWSERQPNTEAFF,TRBV30,.,14,TRBJ1-1
CASSLSQPGNIQYF,TRBV5-6,.,14,TRBJ2-4
CASSLDPSGGLTDTQYF,TRBV11-3,.,17,TRBJ2-3
CASIHSDVPRSTQYF,TRBV6-1,.,15,TRBJ2-3
CASSLAWTVNYGYTF,TRBV7-2,.,15,TRBJ1-2
CATSRDSGRERGYTF,TRBV15,.,15,TRBJ1-2
CASALAGETYNEQFF,TRBV9,.,15,TRBJ2-1
CASSPGMKIANEQYF,TRBV7-8,.,15,TRBJ2-7
CASGFIAGDYNEQFF,TRBV12-5,.,15,TRBJ2-1
CASMETGGYEQYF,TRBV19,.,13,TRBJ2-7
CASSLQGTHKTDTQYF,TRBV5-1,.,16,TRBJ2-3
CASQSGMSSYNEQFF,TRBV7-2,.,15,TRBJ2-1
CASSPGLAAADEQFF,TRBV7-3,.,15,TRBJ2-1
CASSLGVVTSGLREQYF,TRBV5-6,.,17,TRBJ2-7
CAWGDQTDEQFF,TRBV30,.,12,TRBJ2-1
CASSLGHSNQPQHF,TRBV7-3,many,14,TRBJ1-5
CAWNGQGRYEQYF,TRBV30,.,13,TRBJ2-7
CASSFTRVGTEAFF,TRBV28,.,14,TRBJ1-1
CASSLGTEAFF,TRBV5-1,.,11,TRBJ1-1
CASSHQGRNTEAFF,TRBV19,.,14,TRBJ1-1
CASSSLPGYGYTF,TRBV18,.,13,TRBJ1-2
CASSPGTGNSYEQYF,TRBV5-4,.,15,TRBJ2-7
CASSVGSGAGGKNIQYF,TRBV9,.,17,TRBJ2-4
CAVQRGTEAFF,TRBV28,.,11,TRBJ1-1